This TCR beta chain was recovered during a study of T cell responses to AZD1222 COVID-19 vaccine. Across the whole study: Combined were second doses at about 4 or about 12 weeks.

Assay used: immunoSEQ multiplex PCR; TCRdb lists only in-frame clones, some missing. The sample contains over 100,000 clones, about 90% of which appear only once. Germline V gene lookup returns CDR1 SGHTA and CDR2 FQGNSA. This CDR3 has 14 amino acids. Trimming took off 1 base at V and 6 bases at J, with 9 bases between the two ends. A note on this clone: What it binds is not known.

Study results and caveats: Following two doses of AZD1222, Spike-specific TCR breadth and depth rose. It should be noted that donors were predominantly white British and more often female, and clonal diversity was possibly underestimated.

This sample comprised peripheral blood, obtained on day 0 of AZD1222 vaccination. The origin of this receptor is an adult in good health. V usage is TRBV7-2 and J usage is TRBJ2-2, with D possibly being TRBD1 (6 bases). The CDR3: CASSLGGRSGELFF. CDR3 DNA: TGTGCCAGCAGCTTAGGGGGGCGGTCCGGGGAGCTGTTTTTT.